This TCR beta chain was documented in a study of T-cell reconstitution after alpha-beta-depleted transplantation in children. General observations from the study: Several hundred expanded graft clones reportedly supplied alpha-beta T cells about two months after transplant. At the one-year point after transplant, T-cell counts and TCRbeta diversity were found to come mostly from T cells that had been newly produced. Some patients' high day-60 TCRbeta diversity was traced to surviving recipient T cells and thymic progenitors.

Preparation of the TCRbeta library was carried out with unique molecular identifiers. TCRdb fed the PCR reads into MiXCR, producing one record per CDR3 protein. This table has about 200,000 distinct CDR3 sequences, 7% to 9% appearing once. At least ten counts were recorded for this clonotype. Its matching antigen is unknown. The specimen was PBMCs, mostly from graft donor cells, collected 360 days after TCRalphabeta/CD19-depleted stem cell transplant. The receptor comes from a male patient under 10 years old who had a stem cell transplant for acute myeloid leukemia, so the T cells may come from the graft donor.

The CDR3 region has the DNA TGTGCCAGCAGCCGGGGCCTAAATCAGCCCCAGCATTTT. Translating it yields CASSRGLNQPQHF. This chain links TRBV12-3 or TRBV12-4 with TRBJ1-5; tentative D call: TRBD1 (5 bases). This CDR3 spans 13 amino acids. V was pared by 6 bases and J by 4 bases, with 10 bases between.